The 23 T cell receptor beta chains listed next were all sequenced from one sample in a study of T-cell memory formation after mild COVID-19. One entry per CDR3 protein results from TCRdb running MiXCR on the 5' RACE reads. The table shows around 390,000 distinct CDR3 sequences, with approximately 15% occurring only once. Material: PBMCs or a T cell subset sorted from them (not recorded which). The origin of the receptors is a man aged 18 to 30 who had mild COVID-19 (a few samples of this study predate the infection). Cell type and time point are not known.

This chain links TRBV5-1 with TRBJ2-3; possible D gene TRBD2, 5 bases. From germline, CDR1 is SGHRS and CDR2 YFSETQ. V was clipped by 2 bases and J by 2 bases, with 18 bases between them. This CDR3 region has 17 residues. The CDR3 spells CASSLGRGSLSTDTQYF. CDR3 nucleotide sequence: TGCGCCAGCAGCTTAGGACGAGGGAGCCTATCCACAGATACGCAGTATTTT. The full variable domain, rest sourced from reference TRBV5-1 and TRBJ2-3, is KAGVTQTPRYLIKTRGQQVTLSCSPISGHRSVSWYQQTPGQGLQFLFEYFSETQRNKGNFPGRFSGRQFSNSRSEMNVSTLELGDSALYLCASSLGRGSLSTDTQYFGPGTRLTVL.

This clonotype occurred a few times. The gene calls are TRBV19 and TRBJ1-5; TRBD1 agrees at 7 bases. The CDR3 runs 15 residues. V shed 3 bases and J 6 bases; nucleotides not matched to a gene: 8. Looked up from germline, CDR1 is LNHDA and CDR2 is SQIVND (reference sequence). The chain's CDR3 is CASSISGQGVQPQHF. The CDR3 DNA reads TGTGCCAGTAGTATTTCTGGGCAGGGGGTTCAGCCCCAGCATTTT.

The chain joins TRBV7-9 to TRBJ1-1; D is unresolved. V was shortened by 5 bases and J by 1 base, with 8 bases between the two germline ends. The CDR3 sequence is 13 residues long. Germline V gene sequence: CDR1 SEHNR, CDR2 FQNEAQ (reference sequence). The CDR3 bases are TGTGCCAGCAGCCCCCTTTCGAACACTGAAGCTTTCTTT. Translated: CASSPLSNTEAFF.

The J gene is TRBJ2-7, the V gene TRBV5-1, with 8 bases matching TRBD1. Germline loops: CDR1 SGHRS, CDR2 YFSETQ. This CDR3 is built from 15 residues. The V segment lost 3 bases and the J segment 5 bases; nucleotides outside the gene matches: 10. As DNA, the CDR3 is TGCGCCAGCAGCTGGGGGCAGGGGGCGCCGGACGAGCAGTACTTC. Translating it yields CASSWGQGAPDEQYF.

This clonotype was seen a handful of times. The rearrangement links TRBV18 to TRBJ2-7; the match to TRBD1 covers 10 bases. The CDR3 is made up of 13 amino acids. Germline CDR1 KGHSH, CDR2 LQKENI. V shed 3 bases and J 12 bases; nucleotides not matched to a gene: 8. The CDR3 sequence: CASSPWDRGYSYF. In DNA, the CDR3 is TGTGCCAGCTCACCGTGGGACAGGGGCTATTCGTACTTC.

Only a few counts were recorded for this clonotype. J is TRBJ2-6 and V is TRBV19; D is possibly TRBD1 (6 bases). The CDR3 consists of 15 residues. The ends were cut back, 6 bases at V and 4 bases at J, with 13 bases in the middle. Germline V gene data show CDR1 as LNHDA and CDR2 as SQIVND (reference sequence). CDR3 residues: CASRLDSSGANVLTF. CDR3 sequence (DNA): TGTGCCAGTAGGTTGGACAGTTCAGGGGCCAACGTCCTGACTTTC. The complete variable domain, with remaining parts taken from reference TRBV19 and TRBJ2-6, reads DGGITQSPKYLFRKEGQNVTLSCEQNLNHDAMYWYRQDPGQGLRLIYYSQIVNDFQKGDIAEGYSVSREKKESFPLTVTSAQKNPTAFYLCASRLDSSGANVLTFGAGSRLTVL.

This chain uses TRBV7-2 with TRBJ1-4; D not certain. Trimming removed 5 bases at V and 0 bases at J, with 7 bases between. The CDR3 extends over 14 amino acids. Germline CDR1 is SGHTA and CDR2 is FQGNSA. The CDR3 loop reads CASSRPATNEKLFF. CDR3 coding DNA: TGTGCCAGCAGCCGCCCCGCAACTAATGAAAAACTGTTTTTT. Full variable domain (remainder filled in from reference TRBV7-2 and TRBJ1-4): GAGVSQSPSNKVTEKGKDVELRCDPISGHTALYWYRQSLGQGLEFLIYFQGNSAPDKSGLPSDRFSAERTGGSVSTLTIQRTQQEDSAVYLCASSRPATNEKLFFGSGTQLSVL.

This clonotype came up many times. The rearrangement uses TRBV2 and TRBJ2-1; D gene ambiguous. The germline V gene encodes CDR1 SNHLY and CDR2 FYNNEI. V gave up 4 bases and J gave up 2 bases, with 3 bases separating them. This CDR3 has 12 amino acids. For the CDR3, the DNA is TGTGCCAGCAGTGCCACCTACAATGAGCAGTTCTTC. This encodes CASSATYNEQFF.

The chain couples TRBV2 to TRBJ2-7; no definite D call. The CDR3 has 15 amino acids. V was trimmed by 3 bases and J by 0 bases, leaving 12 bases between them. Germline V CDR1 and CDR2: SNHLY, FYNNEI. The CDR3 coding sequence is TGTGCCAGCAGTGAGGCCTGGATGAGCTCCTACGAGCAGTACGTC. This translates into CASSEAWMSSYEQYV.

This clonotype was seen a handful of times. This chain connects TRBV6-2 or TRBV6-3 to TRBJ2-7; D possibly corresponds to TRBD1 (6 bases). Trimming took 2 bases from V and 3 from J, leaving 11 bases between them. In germline, CDR1 is MNHEY, CDR2 SVGEGT. The CDR3 covers 14 residues. CDR3 region: CASSYESRGYEQYF. CDR3 coding DNA: TGTGCCAGCAGTTACGAGAGCAGGGGCTACGAGCAGTACTTC.

Ten or more counts support this clonotype. The J gene is TRBJ2-2, the V gene TRBV7-2; D is perhaps TRBD2 (6 bases). Trimming took 5 bases from V and 5 from J, leaving 15 bases between them. This CDR3 has 15 amino acids. From germline, CDR1 is SGHTA and CDR2 FQGNSA. This CDR3 is CASSSSYGGTGELFF. The CDR3 DNA is TGTGCCAGCAGCAGTTCGTATGGGGGGACCGGGGAGCTGTTTTTT.

The V gene is TRBV18, the J gene TRBJ1-1; D is undetermined. V was cut by 1 base and J by 1 base, with 7 bases left in between. Germline V gene sequence: CDR1 KGHSH, CDR2 LQKENI. The CDR3 loop spans 14 amino acids. CDR3 amino acids: CASSPQEGNTEAFF. The CDR3 DNA reads TGTGCCAGCTCACCACAGGAAGGGAACACTGAAGCTTTCTTT.

This sequence joins TRBV27 and TRBJ1-5; 9 positions match TRBD1. Germline V CDR1 and CDR2: MNHEY, SMNVEV (reference sequence). V lost 6 bases and J lost 6; bases outside the gene matches: 9. This CDR3 has 15 residues. The CDR3 region is CASRGARDRAQPQHF. CDR3 DNA: TGTGCCAGCAGAGGCGCCCGGGACAGGGCTCAGCCCCAGCATTTT.

This clonotype has just a few counts. The J gene is TRBJ2-3, the V gene TRBV12-3 or TRBV12-4; the D gene is possibly TRBD2 (6 bases). The CDR3 sequence is 13 residues long. The V end was cut by 5 bases, the J end by 4 bases, with 10 bases between. Here the CDR3 reads CASSGWGADTQYF. DNA of the CDR3: TGTGCCAGCAGTGGCTGGGGGGCAGATACGCAGTATTTT.

The rearrangement links TRBV7-6 to TRBJ1-5, with TRBD1 as a possible D gene (5 bases). Trimming stripped 3 bases from V and 3 bases from J, with 12 bases between. Germline lookup yields CDR1 SGHVS and CDR2 FNYEAQ. The CDR3 runs 15 residues. As DNA, the CDR3 is TGTGCCAGCAGCTTGGGGCCCGGGGCCAATCAGCCCCAGCATTTT. Its translation: CASSLGPGANQPQHF. Full variable domain (rest looked up from reference TRBV7-6 and TRBJ1-5): GAGVSQSPRYKVTKRGQDVALRCDPISGHVSLYWYRQALGQGPEFLTYFNYEAQQDKSGLPNDRFSAERPEGSISTLTIQRTEQRDSAMYRCASSLGPGANQPQHFGDGTRLSIL.

This clonotype appeared a few times. The CDR3 loop reads CASSQGRGTQYF. The CDR3 DNA reads TGTGCCAGCAGCCAAGGTCGTGGGACCCAGTACTTC. The chain uses TRBV3-1 and TRBJ2-5; D remains unclear. This CDR3 contains 12 residues. Trimming removed 1 base at V and 7 bases at J, with 7 bases between. Germline lookup yields CDR1 LGHDT and CDR2 YNNKEL (reference sequence).

This clonotype was seen a few times. The chain couples TRBV10-3 to TRBJ2-7, with 11 bases matching TRBD2. The CDR3 consists of 15 residues. Looked up from germline, CDR1 is ENHRY and CDR2 is SYGVKD. V trimming: 10 bases; J trimming: 3 bases; junction bases outside the gene matches: 11. The CDR3 sequence: CATGKAGTSGYEQYV. The CDR3, as DNA: TGTGCCACCGGGAAAGCCGGGACTAGCGGCTACGAGCAGTACGTC.

The rearrangement joins TRBV19 to TRBJ1-5; 7 bases are shared with TRBD1. CDR1 is LNHDA and CDR2 is SQIVND in the germline V gene (reference sequence). This CDR3 contains 14 residues. The J segment lost 3 bases and the V segment lost 5 bases, leaving 4 bases of the junction unmatched. The CDR3 loop is CASSPTGHNQPQHF. The CDR3 DNA reads TGTGCCAGTAGTCCGACAGGGCACAATCAGCCCCAGCATTTT.

This clonotype was seen ten or more times. The rearrangement links TRBV7-2 to TRBJ2-3; tentatively, D is TRBD2 (5 bases). Trimming took off 5 bases at V and 4 bases at J, with 10 bases between the two ends. The CDR3 extends over 13 amino acids. CDR1 and CDR2 (germline): SGHTA, FQGNSA. CDR3 DNA: TGTGCCAGCAGCCACGGGATGGCAGATACGCAGTATTTT. Translating it yields CASSHGMADTQYF.

This chain joins TRBV4-1 and TRBJ2-7; 9 nucleotides line up with TRBD2. The CDR3 consists of 15 residues. Germline V gene lookup returns CDR1 MGHRA and CDR2 YSYEKL. Unmatched junction bases numbered 10, after V lost 4 bases and J lost 6 bases. This chain's CDR3 is CASSPWAGGPSEQYF. The CDR3 nucleotides are TGCGCCAGCAGCCCCTGGGCGGGGGGGCCTTCCGAGCAGTACTTC.

This clonotype was seen many times. The gene calls are TRBV29-1 and TRBJ2-1; 7 bases match TRBD2. This CDR3 has 15 amino acids. V lost 3 bases, J lost 6 bases, and 11 bases stayed unmatched. Per the germline V gene, CDR1 is SQVTM and CDR2 is ANQGSEA. CDR3 nucleotide sequence: TGCAGCGTTGACACCCTAGCGGCTCGGGCCAATGAGCAGTTCTTC. Amino acid sequence: CSVDTLAARANEQFF.

This chain links TRBV5-1 with TRBJ1-2; 8 nucleotides agree with TRBD1. V shed 3 bases and J 4 bases; nucleotides not matched to a gene: 5. This CDR3 has 14 residues. CDR1 SGHRS and CDR2 YFSETQ come from the germline V gene. For the CDR3, the DNA is TGCGCCAGCAGCTCCGGACAGGGCAGCTATGGCTACACCTTC. Amino acids: CASSSGQGSYGYTF.

Only a few counts were recorded for this clonotype. The V call is TRBV19, the J call TRBJ2-7; the D gene is possibly TRBD1 (6 bases). Germline CDR1 is LNHDA and CDR2 is SQIVND (reference sequence). V gave up 3 bases and J gave up 4 bases, with 10 bases separating them. The length of the CDR3 is 13 residues. The CDR3 protein is CASSMGHPYEQYF. The CDR3 nucleotides are TGTGCCAGTAGTATGGGACATCCGTACGAGCAGTACTTC.